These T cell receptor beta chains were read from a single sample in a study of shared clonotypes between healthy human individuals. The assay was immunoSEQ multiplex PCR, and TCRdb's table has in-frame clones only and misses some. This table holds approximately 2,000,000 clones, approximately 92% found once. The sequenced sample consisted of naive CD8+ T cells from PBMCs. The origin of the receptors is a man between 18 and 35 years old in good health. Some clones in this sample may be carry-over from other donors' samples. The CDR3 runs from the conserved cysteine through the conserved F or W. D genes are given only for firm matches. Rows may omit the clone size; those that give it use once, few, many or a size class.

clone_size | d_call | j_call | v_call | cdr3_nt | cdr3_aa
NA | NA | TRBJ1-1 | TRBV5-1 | TGCGCCAGCAGCATCGGACCGTCGAACACTGAAGCTTTCTTT | CASSIGPSNTEAFF
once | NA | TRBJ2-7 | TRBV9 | TGTGCCAGCAGCCCCCGCCCCGAGGTGGCCAACGAGCAGTACTTC | CASSPRPEVANEQYF
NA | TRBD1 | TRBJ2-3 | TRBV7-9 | TGTGCCAGCAGCCCCCCGGGACAGGGGGCCGCAGATACGCAGTATTTT | CASSPPGQGAADTQYF
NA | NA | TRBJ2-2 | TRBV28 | TGTGCCAGCAGCCGACCCCTCAGGGTTCGGGTGGACACCGGGGAGCTGTTTTTT | CASSRPLRVRVDTGELFF
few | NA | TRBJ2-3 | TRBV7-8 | TGTGCCAGCATTGCGGAGAACACAGATACGCAGTATTTT | CASIAENTDTQYF
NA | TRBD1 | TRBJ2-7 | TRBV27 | TGTGCCAGCAGCGGACAGGGCTTACTTCACGAGCAGTACTTC | CASSGQGLLHEQYF
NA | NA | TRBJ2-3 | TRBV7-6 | TGTGCCAGCAGCGGACTAAAGGACACAGATACGCAGTATTTT | CASSGLKDTDTQYF
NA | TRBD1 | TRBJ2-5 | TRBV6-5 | TGTGCCAGCAGTTATTCACAGGGGCCTCAAGAGACCCAGTACTTC | CASSYSQGPQETQYF
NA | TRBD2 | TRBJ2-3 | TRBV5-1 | TGCGCCAGCAGCTTGGTTGGCGGGAGGACCCCCACAGATACGCAGTATTTT | CASSLVGGRTPTDTQYF
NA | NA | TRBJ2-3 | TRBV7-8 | TGTGCCAGCAGCCCCGGTGGGGCCGGGGATACGCAGTATTTT | CASSPGGAGDTQYF
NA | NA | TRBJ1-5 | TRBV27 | TGTGCCAGCAGAACCTGGGGGGGGCAAGGTCAGCCCCAGCATTTT | CASRTWGGQGQPQHF
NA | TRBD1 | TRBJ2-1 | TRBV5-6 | TGTGCCAGCACCTTAGGAGGGACAGGGAGGAATGAGCAGTTCTTC | CASTLGGTGRNEQFF
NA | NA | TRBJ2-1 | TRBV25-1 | TGTGCCAGCAGTGTTAGCGGAGGGGCGGATGGAGAGCAGTTCTTC | CASSVSGGADGEQFF
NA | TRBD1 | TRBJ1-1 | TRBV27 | TGTGCCAGCAGCTACAGGGGGGTGAACACTGAAGCTTTCTTT | CASSYRGVNTEAFF
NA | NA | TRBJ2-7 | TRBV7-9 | TGTGCCAGCAGTTCCAACCGGGTTATAGGGCCCTACGAGCAGTACTTC | CASSSNRVIGPYEQYF
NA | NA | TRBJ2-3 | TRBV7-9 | TGTGCCAGCAGCTCCAGTGGCACAGATACGCAGTATTTT | CASSSSGTDTQYF
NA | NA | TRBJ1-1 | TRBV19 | TGTGCCAGTAGGACGGGGCGAGGAACTGAAGCTTTCTTT | CASRTGRGTEAFF
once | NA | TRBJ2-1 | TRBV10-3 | TGTGCCATCAGTGTAGGCAGGGGAAATGAGCAGTTCTTC | CAISVGRGNEQFF
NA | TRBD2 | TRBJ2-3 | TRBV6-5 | TGTGCCAGCAGTTACGGGTCGGGGGGAAGCACAGATACGCAGTATTTT | CASSYGSGGSTDTQYF